One sample yielded the 13 T cell receptor beta chains listed below, sequenced in a study of cytomegalovirus exposure and HLA in healthy donors. The PCR contained 60 Vbeta and 13 Jbeta primers. Using immunoSEQ multiplex PCR, the repertoire was profiled, and TCRdb retains in-frame clones only, with some absent. The data hold about 160,000 clones, with over 70% observed a single time. The sequenced material came from PBMCs. All receptors come from a woman between 50 and 59 years old in good health and CMV-seropositive.

The chain links TRBV5-1 to TRBJ1-1; maybe TRBD1 (6 bases). CDR1 and CDR2 (germline): SGHRS, YFSETQ. V was trimmed by 6 bases and J by 5 bases, leaving 20 bases between them. The CDR3 has 15 amino acids. CDR3 region: CASTKSGSGETEAFF. DNA of the CDR3: TGCGCCAGCACCAAATCGGGCTCAGGGGAAACTGAAGCTTTCTTT.

The chain employs TRBV5-4 and TRBJ1-4; 9 bases fit TRBD1. The germline CDR1 and CDR2 sequences are SGHNT and YYREEE (reference sequence). V was clipped by 4 bases and J by 3 bases; unmatched bases: 4. The CDR3 sequence is 15 residues long. CDR3: CASSVRQGANEKLFF. For the CDR3, the DNA is TGTGCCAGCAGCGTCCGACAGGGGGCTAATGAAAAACTGTTTTTT.

As to this clone: Additional DNA sequences in this sample encode the identical CDR3. The chain has TRBV2 and TRBJ1-5, with 9 bases matching TRBD1. V lost 8 bases to trimming and J lost 2 bases; unmatched junction nucleotides: 4. Germline values: CDR1 SNHLY, CDR2 FYNNEI. This CDR3 comprises 14 residues. CDR3 region: CASRDRVRNQPQHF. As DNA, the CDR3 is TGTGCCAGCCGGGACAGGGTACGCAATCAGCCCCAGCATTTT.

As DNA, the CDR3 is TGTGCCAGCAGCCCACGACTGGTCTCCTACAATGAGCAGTTCTTC. Encoded protein: CASSPRLVSYNEQFF. The chain is built from TRBV11-2 and TRBJ2-1; no reliable D call. The CDR3 extends over 15 amino acids. Looked up from germline, CDR1 is SGHAT and CDR2 is FQNNGV. Trimming took off 5 bases at V and 0 bases at J, with 11 bases between the two ends.

The rearrangement joins TRBV29-1 to TRBJ2-7, with D maybe TRBD1 (5 bases). Germline V gene lookup returns CDR1 SQVTM and CDR2 ANQGSEA. V was trimmed by 4 bases and J by 3 bases, leaving 7 bases between them. The CDR3 is made up of 11 amino acids. The CDR3 coding sequence is TGCAGCGTTGGTACAGGCTACGAGCAGTACTTC. Translation gives CSVGTGYEQYF.

This clone has more than one count but fewer than ten. CDR3 residues: CASSNNPGQDSGNTIYF. As DNA, the CDR3 is TGTGCCAGCAGCAACAACCCGGGACAGGACTCTGGAAACACCATATATTTT. The rearrangement uses TRBV9 and TRBJ1-3; TRBD1 aligns across 8 bases. This CDR3 is built from 17 residues. V lost 4 bases to trimming and J lost 0 bases; unmatched junction nucleotides: 9. The germline V gene encodes CDR1 SGDLS and CDR2 YYNGEE.

The chain employs TRBV5-1 and TRBJ1-2, with 9 bases aligning to TRBD1. V lost 0 bases, J lost 8 bases, and 5 bases stayed unmatched. Germline V lookup: CDR1 SGHRS, CDR2 YFSETQ. This CDR3 has 14 amino acids. For the CDR3, the DNA is TGCGCCAGCAGCTTGGGGGGACAGGGTGTGGGCTACACCTTC. Residues: CASSLGGQGVGYTF.

The rearrangement joins TRBV19 to TRBJ1-1, with 7 bases matching TRBD1. The CDR3 consists of 18 residues. CDR1 is LNHDA, CDR2 SQIVND, per germline (reference sequence). The trim removed 6 bases at V and 0 bases at J, leaving 16 bases unmatched. The CDR3 nucleotides read TGTGCCAGTAGCACCGAAACGGGACAGATTATCATGAACACTGAAGCTTTCTTT. Translated, it gives CASSTETGQIIMNTEAFF.

The chain has TRBV6-6 and TRBJ2-3; D is possibly TRBD1 (6 bases). There are 13 residues in the CDR3. Trimming removed 11 bases at V and 2 bases at J, with 14 bases between. CDR1 is MNHNY, CDR2 SVGAGI, per germline (reference sequence). The CDR3 protein is CAAAGTNTDTQYF. The CDR3, as DNA: TGTGCCGCCGCCGGGACAAACACAGATACGCAGTATTTT.

V is TRBV9 and J is TRBJ2-7; no firm D call. Looked up from germline, CDR1 is SGDLS and CDR2 is YYNGEE. The germline V and J ends were trimmed by 0 bases and 2 bases, with 9 bases remaining between them. This CDR3 has 14 residues. This CDR3 reads CASSVGQVAYEQYF. The CDR3 DNA reads TGTGCCAGCAGCGTAGGGCAGGTTGCCTACGAGCAGTACTTC.

The rearrangement uses TRBV19 and TRBJ2-7, with TRBD1 identical over 7 bases. The CDR3 has 15 amino acids. CDR1 is LNHDA, CDR2 SQIVND, per germline (reference sequence). V was clipped by 5 bases and J by 2 bases; unmatched bases: 9. The CDR3 region has the DNA TGTGCCAGTAGTCGCAAAGGACAGGTCGCCTACGAGCAGTACTTC. Translating gives CASSRKGQVAYEQYF.

This clone was found a few times. The chain uses TRBV9 and TRBJ2-1, with 11 bases aligning to TRBD2. From germline, CDR1 is SGDLS and CDR2 YYNGEE. V dropped 0 bases and J dropped 7; count of bases not matched to a gene: 9. The CDR3 runs 17 residues. CDR3 DNA sequence: TGTGCCAGCAGCGTAGGTGGGCTAGCGGGGGGTGGAAATGAGCAGTTCTTC. It is translated as CASSVGGLAGGGNEQFF.

V gene TRBV5-6 combines with J gene TRBJ1-2, with D perhaps matching TRBD1 (5 bases). Germline V gene sequence: CDR1 SGHDT, CDR2 YYEEEE. This CDR3 contains 11 residues. V lost 7 bases, J lost 2 bases, and 6 bases lay in between. DNA for the CDR3: TGTGCCAGCCGGGGGAACTATGGCTACACCTTC. Amino acids: CASRGNYGYTF.